This TCR beta chain emerged from a study of T cells in Graves' hyperthyroidism and ophthalmopathy. The CDR3 loop spans 13 amino acids. Amplified TCR beta CDR3 regions derived from RNA transcripts. The TCR CDR3 first-round RT-PCR relied on the HTBI primer set. Each CDR3 protein is one row after TCRdb ran MiXCR on the multiplex PCR reads. Counted here are about 210,000 distinct CDR3 sequences, roughly a sixth occurring once; the ten biggest clones make up approximately 50%. Stability of Graves' hyperthyroidism was defined as absent ophthalmopathy progression within 18 months. PBMCs stemmed from approximately 10 ml fresh peripheral blood. This clonotype was found a few times. This may arise from a read error, as a much more abundant clone is one base away.

The gene calls are TRBV12-3 or TRBV12-4 and TRBJ1-2, with D maybe TRBD1 (5 bases). This TCR derives from a man over 45 with Graves' hyperthyroidism. Input material: blood. This chain's CDR3 is CASSLMEGKGCTF. Written as DNA, the CDR3 is TGTGCCAGCAGTTTAATGGAGGGGAAAGGCTGCACCTTC.